This is a list of T cell receptor beta chains from one sample in a study of blood T cell repertoires in COVID-19. Sequencing was performed with immunoSEQ multiplex PCR; in TCRdb, only in-frame clones are kept and a portion is missing. The sample carries 400,000 to 450,000 clones, more than 80% recorded once. Sequencing was performed on peripheral blood. The receptor source for this set is a woman in her thirties with active or convalescent COVID-19. Each CDR3 is given with its conserved first and last residue. D genes are given only for firm matches. A row's size may be missing; if present it is once, few, many or a size class.

v_gene: TRBV5-1; abundance: -; j_gene: TRBJ1-5; d_gene: TRBD1; CDR3nt: TGCGCCAGCAGCTCCGGGACAGGGGGGCCCAATCAGCCCCAGCATTTT; CDR3aa: CASSSGTGGPNQPQHF
v_gene: TRBV6-5; abundance: -; j_gene: TRBJ1-1; d_gene: -; CDR3nt: TGTGCCAGCAGTTACTCGTCGGGGTGGAGTGAAGCTTTCTTT; CDR3aa: CASSYSSGWSEAFF
v_gene: TRBV7-8; abundance: -; j_gene: TRBJ2-2; d_gene: -; CDR3nt: TGTGCCAGCAGCCCACGTGAGGGCACCGGGGAGCTGTTTTTT; CDR3aa: CASSPREGTGELFF
v_gene: TRBV7-9; abundance: -; j_gene: TRBJ1-1; d_gene: -; CDR3nt: TGTGCCAGCAGCTTCAGGAACACTGAAGCTTTCTTT; CDR3aa: CASSFRNTEAFF
v_gene: TRBV29-1; abundance: -; j_gene: TRBJ1-2; d_gene: -; CDR3nt: TGCAGCGTTGGGGACCGTGGACAGTATGGCTACACCTTC; CDR3aa: CSVGDRGQYGYTF
v_gene: TRBV7-8; abundance: -; j_gene: TRBJ2-7; d_gene: -; CDR3nt: TGTGCCAGCAGCTTACGACTAGTCCCCTACGAGCAGTACTTC; CDR3aa: CASSLRLVPYEQYF
v_gene: TRBV15; abundance: -; j_gene: TRBJ2-1; d_gene: -; CDR3nt: TGTGCCACCAGGGAGCTGCAGAGCGGCAATGAGCAGTTCTTC; CDR3aa: CATRELQSGNEQFF
v_gene: TRBV3-1/TRBV3-2; abundance: -; j_gene: TRBJ1-3; d_gene: -; CDR3nt: TGTGCCAGCAGCCCGACCCGGGGGGGGGCGACAGGAAACACCATATATTTT; CDR3aa: CASSPTRGGATGNTIYF
v_gene: TRBV24-1; abundance: -; j_gene: TRBJ2-5; d_gene: TRBD1; CDR3nt: TGTGCCACCAGTGACTCGGGACAGGGGGGCCGGGAGACCCAGTACTTC; CDR3aa: CATSDSGQGGRETQYF
v_gene: TRBV9; abundance: -; j_gene: TRBJ2-7; d_gene: TRBD2; CDR3nt: TGTGCCAGCAGCGCCTTGGCGGGAGGGGCCTACGAGCAGTACTTC; CDR3aa: CASSALAGGAYEQYF
v_gene: TRBV10-3; abundance: -; j_gene: TRBJ2-1; d_gene: -; CDR3nt: TGTGCCATCAGTGAATCAGCGGCCCGCTTGGATGAGCAGTTCTTC; CDR3aa: CAISESAARLDEQFF
v_gene: TRBV7-9; abundance: -; j_gene: TRBJ1-1; d_gene: TRBD1; CDR3nt: TGTGCCAGCAGCTTAGGACAGGGGCTTGGTGAAGCTTTCTTT; CDR3aa: CASSLGQGLGEAFF
v_gene: TRBV3-1/TRBV3-2; abundance: -; j_gene: TRBJ1-1; d_gene: TRBD1; CDR3nt: TGTGCCAGCAGCTTGACAGGGGCTGAAGCTTTCTTT; CDR3aa: CASSLTGAEAFF
v_gene: TRBV28; abundance: -; j_gene: TRBJ2-6; d_gene: -; CDR3nt: TGTGCCAGCAGTTTTCGGGGGGCGGCTGGGGCCAACGTCCTGACTTTC; CDR3aa: CASSFRGAAGANVLTF
v_gene: TRBV27; abundance: once; j_gene: TRBJ1-1; d_gene: TRBD1; CDR3nt: TGTGCCAGCAGTTTAGACGGACAGGGGACTAAAGCTTTCTTT; CDR3aa: CASSLDGQGTKAFF
v_gene: TRBV5-6; abundance: -; j_gene: TRBJ2-5; d_gene: TRBD2; CDR3nt: TGTGCCAGCAGCGAAGCGGGACTAGCGGGGATGGAGACCCAGTACTTC; CDR3aa: CASSEAGLAGMETQYF
v_gene: TRBV13; abundance: -; j_gene: TRBJ2-3; d_gene: TRBD2; CDR3nt: TGTGCCAGCCACCGGGGGGGGATCGGCACAGATACGCAGTATTTT; CDR3aa: CASHRGGIGTDTQYF
v_gene: TRBV13; abundance: few; j_gene: TRBJ2-1; d_gene: TRBD1; CDR3nt: TGTGCCAGCAGCCCAGGGGGCAGCGGGTCATACAATGAGCAGTTCTTC; CDR3aa: CASSPGGSGSYNEQFF
v_gene: TRBV19; abundance: -; j_gene: TRBJ1-2; d_gene: -; CDR3nt: TGTGCCAGTAGGACTCAGGGCTCTTATGGCTACACCTTC; CDR3aa: CASRTQGSYGYTF
v_gene: TRBV12-2; abundance: -; j_gene: TRBJ1-3; d_gene: -; CDR3nt: TGTGCAAGTCGCTTAGAGAGAGCTCGTTCCGGGACAGGGTCACAAAACACCATATATTTT; CDR3aa: CASRLERARSGTGSQNTIYF
v_gene: TRBV19; abundance: -; j_gene: TRBJ1-1; d_gene: -; CDR3nt: TGTGCCAGTAGTATTACAGGAATCGCAAACACTGAAGCTTTCTTT; CDR3aa: CASSITGIANTEAFF
v_gene: TRBV6-5; abundance: -; j_gene: TRBJ2-3; d_gene: TRBD2; CDR3nt: TGTGCCAGCAGTTACCTAGCGGGGGGGCGGGCGGATACGCAGTATTTT; CDR3aa: CASSYLAGGRADTQYF
v_gene: TRBV4-1; abundance: -; j_gene: TRBJ2-7; d_gene: TRBD2; CDR3nt: TGCGCCAGCAGCCCCCTAGCGGGGAGAAACGAGCAGTACTTC; CDR3aa: CASSPLAGRNEQYF
v_gene: TRBV19; abundance: -; j_gene: TRBJ1-1; d_gene: -; CDR3nt: TGTGCCAGTAGTGAACAGGGAAACACTGAAGCTTTCTTT; CDR3aa: CASSEQGNTEAFF
v_gene: TRBV3-1/TRBV3-2; abundance: once; j_gene: TRBJ2-7; d_gene: TRBD2; CDR3nt: TGTGCCAGCAGCCCGGGGGGAGAGCAGTACTTC; CDR3aa: CASSPGGEQYF
v_gene: TRBV30; abundance: -; j_gene: TRBJ2-7; d_gene: TRBD1; CDR3nt: TGTGCCTGGAGAACAGGGGCCGAGCAGTACTTC; CDR3aa: CAWRTGAEQYF
v_gene: TRBV18; abundance: -; j_gene: TRBJ1-1; d_gene: TRBD1; CDR3nt: TGTGCCAGCTCACCACAGGGGGCGGGGAACACTGAAGCTTTCTTT; CDR3aa: CASSPQGAGNTEAFF
v_gene: TRBV7-2; abundance: -; j_gene: TRBJ2-3; d_gene: -; CDR3nt: TGTGCCAGCAGCTTAGTATCCGGGATCACAGATACGCAGTATTTT; CDR3aa: CASSLVSGITDTQYF
v_gene: TRBV6-2/TRBV6-3; abundance: -; j_gene: TRBJ2-3; d_gene: -; CDR3nt: TGTGCCAGCAGTTGGGGCAGAAGCACAGATACGCAGTATTTT; CDR3aa: CASSWGRSTDTQYF
v_gene: TRBV5-1; abundance: -; j_gene: TRBJ1-2; d_gene: -; CDR3nt: TGCGCCAGCAGCCTCAGTGCGGGGGATGGCGTCTATGGCTACACCTTC; CDR3aa: CASSLSAGDGVYGYTF
v_gene: TRBV6-5; abundance: -; j_gene: TRBJ2-7; d_gene: TRBD1; CDR3nt: TGTGCCAGCAGCCGGACAGGGGTTAACGAGCAGTACTTC; CDR3aa: CASSRTGVNEQYF
v_gene: TRBV5-5; abundance: -; j_gene: TRBJ1-6; d_gene: -; CDR3nt: TGTGCCAGCAGCTTGGATCAGAATTCACCCCTCCACTTT; CDR3aa: CASSLDQNSPLHF
v_gene: TRBV10-3; abundance: few; j_gene: TRBJ1-1; d_gene: -; CDR3nt: TGTGCCATCAGCCCTTCCACTACAGGGAACACTGAAGCTTTCTTT; CDR3aa: CAISPSTTGNTEAFF
v_gene: TRBV7-6; abundance: -; j_gene: TRBJ2-3; d_gene: TRBD2; CDR3nt: TGTGCCAGCAGCTTAAGCGGGGCGGGAGTGGCAGATACGCAGTATTTT; CDR3aa: CASSLSGAGVADTQYF
v_gene: TRBV18; abundance: -; j_gene: TRBJ1-2; d_gene: -; CDR3nt: TGTGCCAGCTCACCACCGACAGATGTAAACTATGGCTACACCTTC; CDR3aa: CASSPPTDVNYGYTF
v_gene: TRBV30; abundance: -; j_gene: TRBJ2-1; d_gene: TRBD2; CDR3nt: TGTGCCTGGAGTGTACGGTTCGTGCGGGAGGGGGGGAATGAGCAGTTCTTC; CDR3aa: CAWSVRFVREGGNEQFF
v_gene: TRBV18; abundance: -; j_gene: TRBJ1-6; d_gene: -; CDR3nt: TGTGCCAGCTCTATAGGAGGATCTCCACCCCTCCACTTT; CDR3aa: CASSIGGSPPLHF
v_gene: TRBV6-5; abundance: -; j_gene: TRBJ2-5; d_gene: TRBD2; CDR3nt: TGTGCCAGCAGCCCCGGACTAGCGGGAGGGGAGACCCAGTACTTC; CDR3aa: CASSPGLAGGETQYF
v_gene: TRBV19; abundance: -; j_gene: TRBJ1-2; d_gene: -; CDR3nt: TGTGCCAGTAGTATAGGGGAGGCTGGCTACACCTTC; CDR3aa: CASSIGEAGYTF
v_gene: TRBV12-5; abundance: -; j_gene: TRBJ1-1; d_gene: -; CDR3nt: TGTGCTAGTGCCCGCCAGGGGAACACTGAAGCTTTCTTT; CDR3aa: CASARQGNTEAFF